A single sample gave rise to the 22 T cell receptor beta chains below, sequenced in a study of CD8 T cells in ankylosing spondylitis. Each CDR3 protein is one row after TCRdb ran MiXCR on the 5' RACE reads. This table has about 300,000 distinct CDR3 sequences, around 20% appearing once. The sequencing sample was made of blood, either unsorted or a sorted T cell fraction (not recorded which). The receptors derive from a female donor with ankylosing spondylitis or in good health (not recorded which).

This clonotype was found a few times. The chain joins TRBV29-1 to TRBJ1-1; 8 bases are shared with TRBD1. This CDR3 has 15 residues. Unmatched junction bases numbered 14, after V lost 4 bases and J lost 7 bases. Germline V lookup: CDR1 SQVTM, CDR2 ANQGSEA. CDR3 amino acids: CSVVLLDRGFDEAFF. CDR3 bases: TGCAGCGTTGTCTTACTCGACAGGGGTTTCGATGAAGCTTTCTTT.

A few counts support this clonotype. V usage is TRBV20-1 and J usage is TRBJ2-7, with a possible D match to TRBD2 (6 bases). This CDR3 is built from 14 residues. CDR1 and CDR2 (germline): DFQATT, SNEGSKA (reference sequence). V lost 5 bases to trimming and J lost 7 bases, with 21 bases between them. The CDR3 nucleotides read TGCAGTGCTGAGGGCGGGGTATTGACGAGAGAGCAGTACTTC. It yields the protein CSAEGGVLTREQYF.

This clonotype was seen ten or more times. The chain recombines TRBV20-1 with TRBJ1-5; D is unresolved. The germline gives CDR1 DFQATT, CDR2 SNEGSKA (reference sequence). Trimming pared 0 bases from V and 5 bases from J, leaving 17 bases between. CDR3 length equals 16 residues. Here the CDR3 DNA reads TGCAGTGCTAGAGATCCCGTGGCTCAAAGGTATCAGCCCCAGCATTTT. This encodes CSARDPVAQRYQPQHF.

In its sample, this clonotype was seen many times. The chain has TRBV12-3 or TRBV12-4 and TRBJ2-1, with no clear D. This CDR3 is 12 amino acids long. The V gene lost 6 bases and the J gene lost 8 bases, with 11 bases spanning the gap. The CDR3 DNA follows: TGTGCCAGCAGACTGGACGGGCATGAGCAGTTCTTC. Protein product: CASRLDGHEQFF.

The J gene is TRBJ1-4, the V gene TRBV15; D is ambiguous. The CDR3 covers 12 residues. Germline-derived CDR1 and CDR2 are LNHNV and YYDKDF (reference sequence). V was shortened by 2 bases and J by 8 bases, with 6 bases between the two germline ends. This chain's CDR3 is CATSRRREKLFF. DNA of the CDR3: TGTGCCACCAGCAGACGAAGGGAAAAACTGTTTTTT.

The sample holds many counts of this clonotype. The chain joins TRBV7-2 to TRBJ2-4, with 7 bases matching TRBD1. This CDR3 contains 14 residues. CDR1 and CDR2 from the germline V gene are SGHTA and FQGNSA. V shed 6 bases, J shed 0 bases, and the junction held 2 bases outside the gene matches. The CDR3 loop is CASSWDRAKNIQYF. The DNA of the CDR3 is TGTGCCAGCAGTTGGGACAGAGCCAAAAACATTCAGTACTTC.

This clonotype was detected a few times. The rearrangement uses TRBV5-1 and TRBJ1-1, with D unclear. V shed 3 bases and J shed 8 bases, with 5 bases lying between them. The CDR3 totals 10 residues. Germline loops: CDR1 SGHRS, CDR2 YFSETQ. CDR3 region: CASSYFEAFF. The CDR3, as DNA: TGCGCCAGCAGCTATTTCGAAGCTTTCTTT.

V usage is TRBV7-9 and J usage is TRBJ2-3; D might be TRBD2 (6 bases). This CDR3 comprises 16 residues. Germline CDR1 SEHNR, CDR2 FQNEAQ (reference sequence). Trimming removed 7 bases at V and 4 bases at J, with 21 bases between. CDR3 coding DNA: TGTGCCAGCAACTCGGGGGTGGCCGGGAGCGCAGATACGCAGTATTTT. Translated: CASNSGVAGSADTQYF.

V and J are TRBV6-5 and TRBJ2-7; the D call may be TRBD1 or TRBD2 (5 bases each). In germline, CDR1 is MNHEY, CDR2 SVGAGI. This CDR3 spans 15 amino acids. The V end lost 0 bases, the J end lost 6 bases, and 15 bases lay between the germline ends. The CDR3, as DNA: TGTGCCAGCAGTTACTCAGTGGGGCGGGCAAGCGAGCAGTACTTC. Amino acids: CASSYSVGRASEQYF.

Only a few counts were recorded for this clonotype. J is TRBJ2-3 and V is TRBV29-1, with D unclear. The CDR3 extends over 16 amino acids. Trimming pared 6 bases from V and 0 bases from J, leaving 19 bases between. The germline V gene has CDR1 SQVTM and CDR2 ANQGSEA. The CDR3: CSVGPFPVTSTDTQYF. For the CDR3, the DNA is TGCAGCGTCGGACCCTTTCCAGTTACTAGCACAGATACGCAGTATTTT.

This clonotype came up a few times. The CDR3 region is CSVEVHWGIGNEQFF. The CDR3 DNA follows: TGCAGCGTTGAAGTACACTGGGGGATTGGCAATGAGCAGTTCTTC. The V and J genes are TRBV29-1 and TRBJ2-1; D is perhaps TRBD1 or TRBD2 (5 bases each). There are 15 residues in the CDR3. V lost 1 base, J lost 6 bases, and 16 bases lay in between. In germline, CDR1 is SQVTM, CDR2 ANQGSEA.

This clonotype has a count of ten or more. The chain uses TRBV9 and TRBJ2-5, with 13 bases identical to TRBD2. Germline V gene data show CDR1 as SGDLS and CDR2 as YYNGEE. The CDR3 is made up of 15 amino acids. V was clipped by 4 bases and J by 2 bases; unmatched bases: 2. Here the CDR3 reads CASSLTSGRQETQYF. The CDR3 nucleotides read TGTGCCAGCAGCCTGACTAGCGGGAGGCAAGAGACCCAGTACTTC. Using reference TRBV9 and TRBJ2-5 for the parts outside the CDR3, the full variable domain is DSGVTQTPKHLITATGQRVTLRCSPRSGDLSVYWYQQSLDQGLQFLIQYYNGEERAKGNILERFSAQQFPDLHSELNLSSLELGDSALYFCASSLTSGRQETQYFGPGTRLLVL.

The genes are TRBV5-5 and TRBJ2-1; no firm D call. CDR3 size: 13 residues. Germline CDR1 is SGHKS and CDR2 is YYEKEE (reference sequence). Between the trimmed V and J ends, which lost 4 bases and 11 bases, there was a span of 16 bases. CDR3 sequence reads: CASSKASTEKQFF. CDR3 in DNA: TGTGCCAGCAGCAAGGCATCAACGGAGAAGCAGTTCTTC.

This clonotype was recorded many times. The chain couples TRBV28 to TRBJ1-2; D is undetermined. The germline V gene encodes CDR1 MDHEN and CDR2 SYDVKM. The CDR3 length is 13 residues. The V and J ends lost 2 bases and 4 bases respectively, with 8 bases between them. In DNA, the CDR3 is TGTGCCAGCAGTTTAGGCAGCCTCTATGGCTACACCTTC. Residues: CASSLGSLYGYTF.

The genes are TRBV12-5 and TRBJ2-5, with unresolved D. V was shortened by 6 bases and J by 3 bases, with 11 bases between the two germline ends. This CDR3 has 13 amino acids. The germline V gene encodes CDR1 LGHNT and CDR2 FRNRAP. CDR3 sequence: CASGKAPEETQYF. DNA of the CDR3: TGTGCTAGTGGAAAGGCCCCAGAAGAGACCCAGTACTTC.

The V and J genes are TRBV9 and TRBJ2-7, with D hard to call. Per the germline V gene, CDR1 is SGDLS and CDR2 is YYNGEE. V was clipped by 4 bases and J by 3 bases, with 8 bases between them. The CDR3 extends over 12 amino acids. The CDR3 spells CASSPDHYEQYF. The DNA for the CDR3 is TGTGCCAGCAGCCCCGACCACTACGAGCAGTACTTC.

The chain carries TRBV20-1 and TRBJ2-3, with D hard to call. Germline CDR1 and CDR2: DFQATT and SNEGSKA (reference sequence). The length of the CDR3 is 14 residues. Trimming took off 0 bases at V and 4 bases at J, with 11 bases between the two ends. The CDR3 DNA reads TGCAGTGCTAGAGATTGGGGTGGGGCAGATACGCAGTATTTT. Translating it yields CSARDWGGADTQYF.

V usage is TRBV4-3 and J usage is TRBJ2-7, with D possibly matching TRBD1 (5 bases). This CDR3 contains 14 residues. Trimming pared 3 bases from V and 2 bases from J, leaving 11 bases between. Germline V CDR1 and CDR2: LGHNA, YSLEER. CDR3: CASSQDIATYEQYF. In DNA, the CDR3 is TGCGCCAGCAGCCAGGACATAGCCACCTACGAGCAGTACTTC.

This clonotype was observed a few times. This chain joins TRBV12-3 or TRBV12-4 and TRBJ1-1, with 8 bases matching TRBD1. The V gene end was trimmed by 5 bases and the J gene end by 6 bases; junction bases not matched to a gene: 8. The CDR3 length is 14 residues. CDR3 bases: TGTGCCAGCAGTCCCTGGACAGGGAGGGCTGAAGCTTTCTTT. The encoded protein is CASSPWTGRAEAFF.

This clonotype was detected many times. The chain joins TRBV6-1 to TRBJ2-7; maybe TRBD2 (6 bases). V lost 6 bases and J lost 2, with 17 bases in between. Germline V gives CDR1 MNHNS, CDR2 SASEGT. The CDR3 loop spans 15 amino acids. The CDR3 spells CASSPGTQSAYEQYF. The CDR3 nucleotides are TGTGCCAGCAGCCCCGGGACTCAGTCCGCCTACGAGCAGTACTTC.

This chain joins TRBV29-1 and TRBJ1-2; 8 bases are shared with TRBD1. The CDR3 has 15 residues. The V gene end was trimmed by 7 bases and the J gene end by 0 bases; junction bases not matched to a gene: 10. CDR1 is SQVTM and CDR2 is ANQGSEA in the germline V gene. Written as DNA, the CDR3 is TGCAGCGCCGGACCGGGACAGGCCCCTAACTATGGCTACACCTTC. Protein product: CSAGPGQAPNYGYTF. Together with reference TRBV29-1 and TRBJ1-2, the CDR3 gives the full variable domain: SAVISQKPSRDICQRGTSLTIQCQVDSQVTMMFWYRQQPGQSLTLIATANQGSEATYESGFVIDKFPISRPNLTFSTLTVSNMSPEDSSIYLCSAGPGQAPNYGYTFGSGTRLTVV.

This chain uses TRBV20-1 with TRBJ2-7, with D unresolved. The CDR3 extends over 13 amino acids. CDR1 DFQATT and CDR2 SNEGSKA come from the germline V gene (reference sequence). The CDR3: CSATWPWDYEQYF. The DNA of the CDR3 is TGCAGCGCAACCTGGCCCTGGGACTACGAGCAGTACTTC.